These 4 T cell receptor beta chains were all obtained from the same sample, sequenced in a study of T cell repertoires in cytomegalovirus infection. MiXCR, run by TCRdb on the reads, gives a single entry per CDR3 protein. The sample includes roughly 280,000 distinct CDR3 sequences, roughly 9% of them seen just once. The sequencing input was PBMCs. These receptors all stem from a human donor in good health (CMV status not recorded). Some clones in this sample may be carry-over from other donors' samples.

This sequence joins TRBV6-5 and TRBJ2-1; TRBD1 agrees at 10 bases. V shed 2 bases, J shed 4 bases, and the junction held 5 bases outside the gene matches. The length of the CDR3 is 16 residues. Germline V gene sequence: CDR1 MNHEY, CDR2 SVGAGI. CDR3 region: CASSYQTGGGYNEQFF. CDR3 DNA: TGTGCCAGCAGTTACCAGACAGGGGGCGGTTACAATGAGCAGTTCTTC.

Ten or more counts support this clonotype. The J gene is TRBJ2-1, the V gene TRBV29-1; D ambiguous. The V gene lost 4 bases and the J gene lost 10 bases, with 11 bases spanning the gap. The CDR3 contains 11 residues. Germline V gene data show CDR1 as SQVTM and CDR2 as ANQGSEA. The CDR3 here is CSVGDPGEQFF. CDR3 nucleotides: TGCAGCGTTGGTGACCCGGGCGAGCAGTTCTTC.

Comment on this clonotype: This sequence may be a read error, since a much larger clone differs from it by one base. In DNA form, the CDR3 reads TGCGGTGCCCCCCTCAGCGGGAGCAGGGGGCGTGAGCAGTTCTTC. Translating it yields CGAPLSGSRGREQFF. The chain has TRBV20-1 and TRBJ2-1; the D call may be TRBD1 or TRBD2 (8 bases each). The CDR3 is 15 amino acids. The germline gives CDR1 DFQATT, CDR2 SNEGSKA (reference sequence).

The V and J genes are TRBV7-9 and TRBJ1-1; unclear D gene. This CDR3 is 16 amino acids long. V was cut by 0 bases and J by 0 bases, with 11 bases left in between. The germline V gene has CDR1 SEHNR and CDR2 FQNEAQ (reference sequence). CDR3 DNA: TGTGCCAGCAGCTTAGCGCGGGAGAGAATGAACACTGAAGCTTTCTTT. It encodes CASSLARERMNTEAFF. The whole variable domain, remainder taken from reference TRBV7-9 and TRBJ1-1, is DTGVSQNPRHKITKRGQNVTFRCDPISEHNRLYWYRQTLGQGPEFLTYFQNEAQLEKSRLLSDRFSAERPKGSFSTLEIQRTEQGDSAMYLCASSLARERMNTEAFFGQGTRLTVV.